Each of the 8 T cell receptor beta chains below was sequenced from the same sample in a study of blood T cell repertoires in COVID-19. The data were produced by immunoSEQ multiplex PCR, yet TCRdb's version contains in-frame clones alone and is incomplete. The top ten hold roughly 1.1% of the sample, which has 350,000 to 550,000 clones, 80% to 90% seen once. The sample consisted of PBMCs or T cells enriched from blood (not recorded which). The receptor set was obtained from a man aged 25 to 40 who had recovered from COVID-19.

The chain links TRBV28 to TRBJ1-1; D ambiguous. The V and J ends lost 5 bases and 5 bases respectively, with 18 bases between them. The CDR3 consists of 15 residues. Germline V lookup: CDR1 MDHEN, CDR2 SYDVKM. The CDR3: CASSPPHGVSTEAFF. The CDR3 nucleotides are TGTGCCAGCAGTCCCCCTCACGGAGTGAGTACTGAAGCTTTCTTT.

V gene TRBV7-9 combines with J gene TRBJ1-4; 7 bases line up with TRBD1. The ends lost 7 bases at V and 6 bases at J; junction bases unmatched: 5. The CDR3 consists of 13 residues. In germline, CDR1 is SEHNR, CDR2 FQNEAQ (reference sequence). Here the CDR3 DNA reads TGTGCCAGCACCGGGACAGCCTATGAAAAACTGTTTTTT. As protein: CASTGTAYEKLFF.

The J gene is TRBJ2-7, the V gene TRBV11-2, with 8 bases aligning to TRBD1. With 4 bases clipped from V and 3 bases from J, the junction kept 5 bases outside the gene matches. Looked up from germline, CDR1 is SGHAT and CDR2 is FQNNGV. The CDR3 runs 14 residues. The CDR3 loop reads CASSSGTGFYEQYF. As DNA, the CDR3 is TGTGCCAGCAGCTCGGGGACAGGATTCTACGAGCAGTACTTC.

The CDR3 DNA reads TGTGCCAGCAGTTTATTTGACTCGACTGTTGGGAACACTGAAGCTTTCTTT. Residues: CASSLFDSTVGNTEAFF. The chain employs TRBV27 and TRBJ1-1; no reliable D call. The V and J ends lost 1 base and 1 base respectively, with 16 bases between them. The CDR3 consists of 17 residues. Germline lookup yields CDR1 MNHEY and CDR2 SMNVEV (reference sequence).

The chain has TRBV5-1 and TRBJ1-4; TRBD1 is a possible D gene (5 bases). The ends were cut back, 7 bases at V and 8 bases at J, with 15 bases in the middle. CDR1 and CDR2 (germline): SGHRS, YFSETQ. CDR3 length: 13 residues. CDR3 DNA: TGCGCCAGCGGTGAAGGGGTAGGGGAAAAACTGTTTTTT. It specifies CASGEGVGEKLFF.

J is TRBJ2-7 and V is TRBV2; 7 nucleotides line up with TRBD1. V dropped 3 bases and J dropped 3; count of bases not matched to a gene: 5. Germline V gene lookup returns CDR1 SNHLY and CDR2 FYNNEI. This CDR3 has 14 residues. The CDR3 sequence: CASSELRGIYEQYF. The CDR3 bases are TGTGCCAGCAGTGAGCTCAGGGGGATCTACGAGCAGTACTTC.

Worth noting for this clone: Additional DNA sequences in this sample encode the identical CDR3. The genes are TRBV12-5 and TRBJ2-2, with a possible D match to TRBD1 (5 bases). The CDR3 totals 14 residues. V lost 1 base to trimming and J lost 5 bases, with 8 bases between them. Germline V gene data show CDR1 as LGHNT and CDR2 as FRNRAP. The CDR3 loop reads CASGLGQLTGELFF. DNA for the CDR3: TGTGCTAGTGGTTTGGGACAGTTGACCGGGGAGCTGTTTTTT.

The rearrangement links TRBV27 to TRBJ2-2; 11 nucleotides match TRBD2. CDR1 is MNHEY, CDR2 SMNVEV, per germline (reference sequence). The CDR3 loop spans 19 amino acids. V gave up 1 base and J gave up 0 bases; unmatched junction bases: 7. The CDR3 reads CASSLLSLAGGANTGELFF. CDR3 in DNA: TGTGCCAGCAGTTTATTATCGCTAGCGGGAGGCGCGAACACCGGGGAGCTGTTTTTT.